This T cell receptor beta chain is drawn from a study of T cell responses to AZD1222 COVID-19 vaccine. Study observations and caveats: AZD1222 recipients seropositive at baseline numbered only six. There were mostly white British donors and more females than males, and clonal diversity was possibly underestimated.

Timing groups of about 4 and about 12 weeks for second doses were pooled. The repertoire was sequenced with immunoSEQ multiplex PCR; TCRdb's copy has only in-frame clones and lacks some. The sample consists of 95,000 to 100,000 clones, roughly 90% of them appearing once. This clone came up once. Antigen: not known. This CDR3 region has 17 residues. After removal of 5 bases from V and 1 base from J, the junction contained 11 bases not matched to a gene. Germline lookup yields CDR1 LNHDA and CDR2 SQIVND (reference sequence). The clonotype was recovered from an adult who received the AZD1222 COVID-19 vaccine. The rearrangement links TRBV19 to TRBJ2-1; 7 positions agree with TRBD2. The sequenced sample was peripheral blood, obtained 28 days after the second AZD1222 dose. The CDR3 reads CASSQSLAGLSYNEQFF. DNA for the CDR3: TGTGCCAGTAGTCAATCCTTAGCGGGTTTATCCTACAATGAGCAGTTCTTC.